This TCR beta chain was sequenced during a study of T cell changes during pregnancy in multiple sclerosis. The J segment lost 0 bases and the V segment lost 5 bases, leaving 1 base of the junction unmatched. The CDR3 runs to 14 residues. CDR1 and CDR2 from the germline V gene are MNHEY and SMNVEV (reference sequence). Repertoires were generated with immunoSEQ multiplex PCR, while TCRdb's copy carries only in-frame clones and drops some. The sample contains around 34,000 clones, around nine tenths of which appear only once. The chain combines TRBV27 with TRBJ2-1; 7 nucleotides agree with TRBD2. The source is a female donor with multiple sclerosis, enrolled in a pregnancy study. This sample comprised CD8+ T cells from peripheral blood mononuclear cells, obtained before pregnancy. CDR3 nucleotides: TGTGCCAGCAGTCCGGGGGGCTCCTACAATGAGCAGTTCTTC. Translated, it gives CASSPGGSYNEQFF.